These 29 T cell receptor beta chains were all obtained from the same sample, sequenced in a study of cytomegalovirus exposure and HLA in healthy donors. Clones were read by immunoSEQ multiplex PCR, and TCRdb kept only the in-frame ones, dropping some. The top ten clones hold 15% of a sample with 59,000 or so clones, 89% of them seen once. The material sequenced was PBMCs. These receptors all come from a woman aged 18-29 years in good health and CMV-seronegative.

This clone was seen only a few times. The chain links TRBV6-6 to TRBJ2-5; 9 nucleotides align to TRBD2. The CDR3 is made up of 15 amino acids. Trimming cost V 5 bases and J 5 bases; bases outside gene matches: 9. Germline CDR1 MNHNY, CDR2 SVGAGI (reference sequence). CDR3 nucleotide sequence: TGTGCCAGCAGTCCACAGACTAGCGGTTGGGAGACCCAGTACTTC. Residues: CASSPQTSGWETQYF.

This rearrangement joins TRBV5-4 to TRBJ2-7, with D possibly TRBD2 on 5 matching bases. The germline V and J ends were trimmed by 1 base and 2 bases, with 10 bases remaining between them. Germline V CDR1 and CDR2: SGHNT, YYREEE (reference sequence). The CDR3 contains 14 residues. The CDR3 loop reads CASSLSGPPYEQYF. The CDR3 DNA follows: TGTGCCAGCAGCTTGAGCGGTCCCCCCTACGAGCAGTACTTC. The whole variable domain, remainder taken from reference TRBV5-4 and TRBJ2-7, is ETGVTQSPTHLIKTRGQQVTLRCSSQSGHNTVSWYQQALGQGPQFIFQYYREEENGRGNFPPRFSGLQFPNYSSELNVNALELDDSALYLCASSLSGPPYEQYFGPGTRLTVT.

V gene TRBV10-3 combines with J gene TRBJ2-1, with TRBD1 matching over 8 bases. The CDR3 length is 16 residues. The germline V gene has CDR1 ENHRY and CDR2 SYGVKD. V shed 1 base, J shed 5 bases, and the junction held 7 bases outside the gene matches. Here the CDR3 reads CAISEWTGTGDNEQFF. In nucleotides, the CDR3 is TGTGCCATCAGTGAGTGGACCGGGACAGGCGACAATGAGCAGTTCTTC.

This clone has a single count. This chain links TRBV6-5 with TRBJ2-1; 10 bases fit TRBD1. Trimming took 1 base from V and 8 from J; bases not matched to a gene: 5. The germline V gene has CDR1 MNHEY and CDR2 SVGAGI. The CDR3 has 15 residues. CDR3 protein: CASSYFRDRGHEQFF. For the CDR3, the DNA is TGTGCCAGCAGTTACTTCCGGGACAGGGGACATGAGCAGTTCTTC.

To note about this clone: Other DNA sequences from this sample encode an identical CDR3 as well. The CDR3 protein is CASSVEGAGVTTDTQYF. CDR3 sequence (DNA): TGTGCCAGCAGCGTAGAGGGCGCGGGGGTCACCACAGATACGCAGTATTTT. V is TRBV9 and J is TRBJ2-3, with 7 bases lining up with TRBD2. The V segment lost 0 bases and the J segment 2 bases; nucleotides outside the gene matches: 9. This CDR3 has 17 residues. Germline lookup yields CDR1 SGDLS and CDR2 YYNGEE.

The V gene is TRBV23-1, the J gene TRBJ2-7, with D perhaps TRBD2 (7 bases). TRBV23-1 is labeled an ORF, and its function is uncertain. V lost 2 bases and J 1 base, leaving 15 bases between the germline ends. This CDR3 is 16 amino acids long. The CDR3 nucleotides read TGCGCCAGCAGTCAACGGGGGGCCCGGGGGTCCTACGAGCAGTACTTC. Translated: CASSQRGARGSYEQYF.

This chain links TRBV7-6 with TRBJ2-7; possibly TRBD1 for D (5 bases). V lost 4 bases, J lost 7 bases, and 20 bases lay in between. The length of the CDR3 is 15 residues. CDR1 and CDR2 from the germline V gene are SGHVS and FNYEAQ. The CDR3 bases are TGTGCCAGCAGCTGGGGCCAGGCAGGGAATGGGGAGCAGTACTTC. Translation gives CASSWGQAGNGEQYF.

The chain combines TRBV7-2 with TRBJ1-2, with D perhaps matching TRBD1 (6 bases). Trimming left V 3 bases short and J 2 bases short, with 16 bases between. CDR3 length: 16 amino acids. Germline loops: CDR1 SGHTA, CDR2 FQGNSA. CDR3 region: CASSLDDRRTNYGYTF. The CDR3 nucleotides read TGTGCCAGCAGCTTGGACGACAGGAGAACCAACTATGGCTACACCTTC.

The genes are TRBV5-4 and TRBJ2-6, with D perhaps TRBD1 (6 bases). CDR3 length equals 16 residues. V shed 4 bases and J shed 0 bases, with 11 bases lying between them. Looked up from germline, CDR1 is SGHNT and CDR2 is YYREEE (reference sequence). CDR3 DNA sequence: TGTGCCAGCAGCCTACACAGGGTCTCTGGGGCCAACGTCCTGACTTTC. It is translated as CASSLHRVSGANVLTF.

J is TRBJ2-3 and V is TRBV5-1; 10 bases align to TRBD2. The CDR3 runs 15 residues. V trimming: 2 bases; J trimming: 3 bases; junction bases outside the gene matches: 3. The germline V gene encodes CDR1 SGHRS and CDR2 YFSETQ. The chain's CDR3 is CASSFSGGTTDTQYF. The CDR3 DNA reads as TGCGCCAGCAGCTTTAGCGGGGGGACTACAGATACGCAGTATTTT.

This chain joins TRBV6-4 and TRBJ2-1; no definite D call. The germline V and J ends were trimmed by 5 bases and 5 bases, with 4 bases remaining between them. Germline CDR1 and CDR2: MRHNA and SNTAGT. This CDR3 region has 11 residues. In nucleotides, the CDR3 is TGTGCCAGCAGTCACAACAATGAGCAGTTCTTC. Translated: CASSHNNEQFF.

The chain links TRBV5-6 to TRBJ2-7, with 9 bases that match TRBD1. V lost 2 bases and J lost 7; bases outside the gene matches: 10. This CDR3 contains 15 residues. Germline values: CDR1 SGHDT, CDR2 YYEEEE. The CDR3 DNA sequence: TGTGCCAGCAGCTTCCCCGGGACAGGGACTTGGGAGCAGTACTTC. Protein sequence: CASSFPGTGTWEQYF.

The CDR3 bases are TGTGCCAGCGGGCGGGATTTATACGAGCAGTACTTC. Its protein product is CASGRDLYEQYF. J is TRBJ2-7 and V is TRBV7-2, with D possibly matching TRBD2 (6 bases). CDR3 length: 12 amino acids. Germline values: CDR1 SGHTA, CDR2 FQGNSA. V was pared by 8 bases and J by 4 bases, with 12 bases between. Together with reference TRBV7-2 and TRBJ2-7, the CDR3 gives the full variable domain: GAGVSQSPSNKVTEKGKDVELRCDPISGHTALYWYRQSLGQGLEFLIYFQGNSAPDKSGLPSDRFSAERTGGSVSTLTIQRTQQEDSAVYLCASGRDLYEQYFGPGTRLTVT.

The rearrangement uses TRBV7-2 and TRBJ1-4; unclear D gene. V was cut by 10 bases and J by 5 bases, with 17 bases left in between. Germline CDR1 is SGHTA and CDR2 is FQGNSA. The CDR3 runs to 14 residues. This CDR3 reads CATSRSGMNEKLFF. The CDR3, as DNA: TGTGCCACCAGTAGGAGCGGCATGAATGAAAAACTGTTTTTT.

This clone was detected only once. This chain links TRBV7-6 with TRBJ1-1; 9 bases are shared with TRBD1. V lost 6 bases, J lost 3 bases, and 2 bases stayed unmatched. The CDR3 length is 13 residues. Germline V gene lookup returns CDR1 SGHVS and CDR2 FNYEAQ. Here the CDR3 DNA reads TGTGCCAGCAGACGACAGGGGGACACTGAAGCTTTCTTT. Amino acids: CASRRQGDTEAFF. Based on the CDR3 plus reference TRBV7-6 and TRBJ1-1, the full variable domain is GAGVSQSPRYKVTKRGQDVALRCDPISGHVSLYWYRQALGQGPEFLTYFNYEAQQDKSGLPNDRFSAERPEGSISTLTIQRTEQRDSAMYRCASRRQGDTEAFFGQGTRLTVV.

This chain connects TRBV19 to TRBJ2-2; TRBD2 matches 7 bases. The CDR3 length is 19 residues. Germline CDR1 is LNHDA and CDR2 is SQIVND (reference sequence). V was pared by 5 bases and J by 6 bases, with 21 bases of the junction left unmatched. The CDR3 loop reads CASSPRPGTIIGAAGELFF. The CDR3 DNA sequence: TGTGCCAGTAGTCCACGTCCCGGGACTATTATCGGGGCGGCCGGGGAGCTGTTTTTT.

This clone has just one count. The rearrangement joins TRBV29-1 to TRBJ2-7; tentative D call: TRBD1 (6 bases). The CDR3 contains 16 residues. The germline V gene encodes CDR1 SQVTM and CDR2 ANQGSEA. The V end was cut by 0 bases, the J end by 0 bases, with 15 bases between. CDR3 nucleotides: TGCAGCGTTGAAGACCTCGCCCGGGACACCTCCTACGAGCAGTACTTC. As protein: CSVEDLARDTSYEQYF.

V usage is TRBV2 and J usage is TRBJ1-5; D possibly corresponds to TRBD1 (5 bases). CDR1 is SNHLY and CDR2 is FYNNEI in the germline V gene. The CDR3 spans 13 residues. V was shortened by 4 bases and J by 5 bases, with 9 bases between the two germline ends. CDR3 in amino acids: CASSVSRDQPQHF. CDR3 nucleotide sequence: TGTGCCAGCAGTGTGAGCAGGGATCAGCCCCAGCATTTT.

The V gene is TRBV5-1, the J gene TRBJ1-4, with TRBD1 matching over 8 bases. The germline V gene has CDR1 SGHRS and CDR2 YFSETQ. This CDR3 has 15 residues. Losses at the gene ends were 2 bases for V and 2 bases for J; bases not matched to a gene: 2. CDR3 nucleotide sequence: TGCGCCAGCAGCTTCCAGGGGGCGACTAATGAAAAACTGTTTTTT. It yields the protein CASSFQGATNEKLFF.

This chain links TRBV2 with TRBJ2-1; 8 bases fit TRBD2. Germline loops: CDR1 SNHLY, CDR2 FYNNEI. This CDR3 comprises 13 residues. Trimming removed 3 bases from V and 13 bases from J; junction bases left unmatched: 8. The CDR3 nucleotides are TGTGCCAGCAGTGACCCCACCGGGGGGGCCCAGTTCTTC. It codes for CASSDPTGGAQFF.

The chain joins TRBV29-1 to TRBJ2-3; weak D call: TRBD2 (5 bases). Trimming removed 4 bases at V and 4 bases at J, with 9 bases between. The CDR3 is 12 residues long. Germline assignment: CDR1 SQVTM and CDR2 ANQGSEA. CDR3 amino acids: CSVGSGADTQYF. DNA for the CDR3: TGCAGCGTTGGTTCCGGGGCAGATACGCAGTATTTT.

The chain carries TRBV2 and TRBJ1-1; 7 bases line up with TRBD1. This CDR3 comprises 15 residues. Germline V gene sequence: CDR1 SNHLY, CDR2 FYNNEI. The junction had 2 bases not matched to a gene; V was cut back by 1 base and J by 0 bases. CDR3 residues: CASSEGTGVNTEAFF. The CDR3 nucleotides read TGTGCCAGCAGTGAAGGAACAGGGGTGAACACTGAAGCTTTCTTT.

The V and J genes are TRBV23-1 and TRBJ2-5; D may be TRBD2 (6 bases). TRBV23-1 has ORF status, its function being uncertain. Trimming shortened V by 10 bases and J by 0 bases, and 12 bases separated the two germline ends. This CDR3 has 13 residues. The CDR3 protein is CATGGEYQETQYF. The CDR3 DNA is TGCGCCACCGGGGGTGAGTACCAAGAGACCCAGTACTTC.

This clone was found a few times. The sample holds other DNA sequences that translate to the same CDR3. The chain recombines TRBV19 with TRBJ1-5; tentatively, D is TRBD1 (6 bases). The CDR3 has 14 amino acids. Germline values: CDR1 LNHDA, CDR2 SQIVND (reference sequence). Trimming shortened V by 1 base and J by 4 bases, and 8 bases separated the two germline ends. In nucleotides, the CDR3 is TGTGCCAGTAGTATAGGCCAGGGGAATCAGCCCCAGCATTTT. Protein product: CASSIGQGNQPQHF.

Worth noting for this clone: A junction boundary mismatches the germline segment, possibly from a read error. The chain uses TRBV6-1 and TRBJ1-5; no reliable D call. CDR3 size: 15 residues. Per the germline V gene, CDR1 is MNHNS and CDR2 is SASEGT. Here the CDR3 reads CATSIQRNSNQPQHF. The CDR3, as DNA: TGTGCCACCAGTATTCAGAGGAATAGCAATCAGCCCCAGCATTTT.

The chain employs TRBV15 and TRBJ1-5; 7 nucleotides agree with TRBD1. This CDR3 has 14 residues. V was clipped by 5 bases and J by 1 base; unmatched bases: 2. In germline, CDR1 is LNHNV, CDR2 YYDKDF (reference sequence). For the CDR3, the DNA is TGTGCCACCAGCGAGGACAGGAGCAATCAGCCCCAGCATTTT. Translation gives CATSEDRSNQPQHF.

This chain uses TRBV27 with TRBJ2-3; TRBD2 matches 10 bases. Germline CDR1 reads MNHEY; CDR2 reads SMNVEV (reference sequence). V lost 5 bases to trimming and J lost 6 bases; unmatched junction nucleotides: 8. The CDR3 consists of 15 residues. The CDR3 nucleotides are TGTGCCAGCAGTCCTAGCGGGAGTGGTATTGATACGCAGTATTTT. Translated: CASSPSGSGIDTQYF.

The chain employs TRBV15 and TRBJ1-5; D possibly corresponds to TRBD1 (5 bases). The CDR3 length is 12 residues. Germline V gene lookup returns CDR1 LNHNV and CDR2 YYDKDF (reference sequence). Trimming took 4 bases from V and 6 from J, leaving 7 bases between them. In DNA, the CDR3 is TGTGCCACCAGCAACGGGGGTCAGCCCCAGCATTTT. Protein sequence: CATSNGGQPQHF. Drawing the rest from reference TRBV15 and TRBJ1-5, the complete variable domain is DAMVIQNPRYQVTQFGKPVTLSCSQTLNHNVMYWYQQKSSQAPKLLFHYYDKDFNNEADTPDNFQSRRPNTSFCFLDIRSPGLGDTAMYLCATSNGGQPQHFGDGTRLSIL.

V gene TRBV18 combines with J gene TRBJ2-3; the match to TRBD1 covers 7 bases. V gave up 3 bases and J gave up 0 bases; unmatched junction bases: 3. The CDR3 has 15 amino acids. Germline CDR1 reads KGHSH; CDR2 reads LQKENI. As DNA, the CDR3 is TGTGCCAGCTCACCCCGGGACAGTAGCACAGATACGCAGTATTTT. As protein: CASSPRDSSTDTQYF.